This is a list of T cell receptor beta chains from one sample in a study of cytomegalovirus exposure and HLA in healthy donors. Generated by immunoSEQ multiplex PCR, the TCRdb table keeps only in-frame clones and is missing some. The sample has approximately 190,000 clones, more than 70% seen once; the top ten hold more than 1.5%. The sequencing sample was made of PBMCs. The source is a man aged 40-55 years in good health and CMV-seropositive. CDR3s include the opening cysteine and the closing phenylalanine or tryptophan. Each record gives: V gene, D gene, J gene, clone size, CDR3 protein, CDR3 DNA. D genes are given only for firm matches. Only part of the rows carry a size: once, few, many, or a class if the clone is expanded.

TRBV28	.	TRBJ2-7	.	CATRGGATDEQYF	TGTGCCACCCGAGGAGGGGCGACCGACGAGCAGTACTTC
TRBV28	.	TRBJ2-1	.	CALGDEQFF	TGTGCCCTAGGGGATGAGCAGTTCTTC
TRBV4-1	TRBD1	TRBJ1-5	.	CASSPTGGGQPQHF	TGCGCCAGCTCGCCTACAGGGGGCGGTCAGCCCCAGCATTTT
TRBV21-1	.	TRBJ2-3	.	CAAKAQSRGARNTQYF	TGTGCCGCTAAAGCCCAGTCGCGGGGGGCTCGGAATACGCAGTATTTT
TRBV19	.	TRBJ1-1	.	CASSNHGSDTEAFF	TGTGCCAGTAGTAACCACGGGTCGGACACTGAAGCTTTCTTT
TRBV7-9	.	TRBJ1-2	few	CASSHGQNYGYTF	TGTGCCAGCAGCCACGGACAGAACTATGGCTACACCTTC
TRBV25-1	TRBD2	TRBJ2-1	.	CASSGSLAGLYNEQFF	TGTGCCAGCAGTGGTTCACTAGCGGGGCTTTACAATGAGCAGTTCTTC
TRBV11-3	.	TRBJ2-5	.	CASSYQGQETQYF	TGTGCCAGCAGCTACCAGGGGCAGGAGACCCAGTACTTC
TRBV2	TRBD2	TRBJ2-7	.	CASRAGASFSYEQYF	TGTGCCAGCAGGGCGGGAGCGAGTTTCTCCTACGAGCAGTACTTC
TRBV5-1	TRBD1	TRBJ1-2	.	CASSSGQDPRGYTF	TGCGCCAGCAGCTCCGGACAGGACCCGCGGGGCTACACCTTC
TRBV7-8	.	TRBJ1-1	.	CASSLVRTLAGTEAFF	TGTGCCAGCAGCTTAGTTAGGACCCTCGCGGGCACTGAAGCTTTCTTT
TRBV5-1	TRBD2	TRBJ2-2	.	CASSFGLAGAGELFF	TGCGCCAGCAGCTTCGGACTAGCGGGAGCCGGGGAGCTGTTTTTT
TRBV9	TRBD2	TRBJ2-7	.	CASSVGPSGYYEQYF	TGTGCCAGCAGCGTCGGGCCTAGCGGGTACTACGAGCAGTACTTC
TRBV29-1	.	TRBJ2-5	.	CSVDRDGTQYF	TGCAGCGTTGACAGGGATGGGACCCAGTACTTC
TRBV2	TRBD2	TRBJ2-1	.	CASSESSGYNEQFF	TGTGCCAGCAGTGAGTCTAGCGGTTACAATGAGCAGTTCTTC
TRBV4-1	.	TRBJ1-1	.	CASSQDLRQGNTEAFF	TGCGCCAGCAGCCAAGATCTAAGGCAGGGAAACACTGAAGCTTTCTTT
TRBV6-5	.	TRBJ1-5	.	CASSVQGDNQPQHF	TGTGCCAGCAGTGTACAGGGAGACAATCAGCCCCAGCATTTT